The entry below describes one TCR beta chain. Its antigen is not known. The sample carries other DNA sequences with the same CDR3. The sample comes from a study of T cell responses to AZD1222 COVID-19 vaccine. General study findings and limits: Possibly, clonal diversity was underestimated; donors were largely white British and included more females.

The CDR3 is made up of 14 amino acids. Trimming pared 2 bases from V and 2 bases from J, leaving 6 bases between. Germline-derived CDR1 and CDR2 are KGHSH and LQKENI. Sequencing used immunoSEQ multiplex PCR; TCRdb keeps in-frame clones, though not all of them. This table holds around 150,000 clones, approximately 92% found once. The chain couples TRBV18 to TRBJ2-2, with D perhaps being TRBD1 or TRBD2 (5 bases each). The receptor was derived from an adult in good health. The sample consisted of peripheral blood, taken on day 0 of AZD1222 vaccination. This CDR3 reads CASSPGGNTGELFF. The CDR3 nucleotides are TGTGCCAGCTCACCAGGGGGAAACACCGGGGAGCTGTTTTTT.